The 18 T cell receptor beta chains below were found in one sample sequenced in a study of vaccination effects on CD4 cells after COVID-19. Following culture for approximately 11 days, CD4+ T cells were isolated. Their antigens remain unidentified. TCRdb's table, derived via immunoSEQ multiplex PCR, lists solely in-frame clones and lacks some. The table shows some 23,000 clones, with roughly 73% occurring only once. Sequenced here: CD4+ T cells from PBMCs cultured without peptide, sampled before COVID-19 vaccination. The source of these receptors is a human donor who received a COVID-19 vaccine.

This chain joins TRBV3-1 (or the pseudogene TRBV3-2) and TRBJ1-6, with D perhaps matching TRBD1 (5 bases). Germline lookup yields CDR1 LGHDT and CDR2 YNNKEL (reference sequence). This CDR3 spans 17 amino acids. The V end was cut by 1 base, the J end by 7 bases, with 17 bases between. CDR3 sequence (DNA): TGTGCCAGCAGCCAAGGGGGTGGGACGGCGAGAAATTCACCCCTCCACTTT. Protein sequence: CASSQGGGTARNSPLHF.

The chain couples TRBV28 to TRBJ2-3, with D unresolved. The ends were cut back, 4 bases at V and 3 bases at J, with 5 bases in the middle. Germline assignment: CDR1 MDHEN and CDR2 SYDVKM. The CDR3 length is 12 residues. The CDR3 reads CASSSATDTQYF. CDR3 in DNA: TGTGCCAGCAGTTCAGCGACAGATACGCAGTATTTT.

This clone was seen only a few times. The rearrangement links TRBV7-8 to TRBJ1-5; no clear D. The CDR3 spans 12 residues. Germline lookup yields CDR1 SGHVS and CDR2 FQNEAQ. V was shortened by 0 bases and J by 12 bases, with 9 bases between the two germline ends. CDR3 sequence (DNA): TGTGCCAGCAGCTTAGCTCTCGGCCACCAGCATTTT. Amino acids: CASSLALGHQHF.

The CDR3 nucleotides read TGTGCCACCAGTGATTTAGGCAAGGACTACGAGCAGTACTTC. Amino acid sequence: CATSDLGKDYEQYF. The V and J genes are TRBV24-1 and TRBJ2-7; D is uncertain. The CDR3 contains 14 residues. Trimming stripped 1 base from V and 3 bases from J, with 9 bases between. CDR1 and CDR2 (germline): KGHDR, SFDVKD.

This clone was found a few times. The chain carries TRBV27 and TRBJ1-5; D is unclear. Germline V CDR1 and CDR2: MNHEY, SMNVEV (reference sequence). The V end lost 3 bases, the J end lost 6 bases, and 3 bases lay between the germline ends. The length of the CDR3 is 11 residues. The CDR3 nucleotides read TGTGCCAGCAGTTTTGTTCAGCCCCAGCATTTT. It codes for CASSFVQPQHF.

The chain recombines TRBV7-9 with TRBJ2-2; no firm D call. This CDR3 has 16 residues. The germline V gene encodes CDR1 SEHNR and CDR2 FQNEAQ (reference sequence). V was shortened by 5 bases and J by 2 bases, with 15 bases between the two germline ends. CDR3 sequence reads: CASSPTLGSNTGELFF. Here the CDR3 DNA reads TGTGCCAGCAGCCCCACATTAGGCAGCAACACCGGGGAGCTGTTTTTT. The full variable domain, rest sourced from reference TRBV7-9 and TRBJ2-2, is DTGVSQNPRHKITKRGQNVTFRCDPISEHNRLYWYRQTLGQGPEFLTYFQNEAQLEKSRLLSDRFSAERPKGSFSTLEIQRTEQGDSAMYLCASSPTLGSNTGELFFGEGSRLTVL.

The chain uses TRBV2 and TRBJ2-1, with a possible D match to TRBD2 (6 bases). The CDR3 is made up of 14 amino acids. V lost 6 bases and J 2 bases, leaving 11 bases between the germline ends. Germline V lookup: CDR1 SNHLY, CDR2 FYNNEI. CDR3 bases: TGTGCCAGCAGCCGACTAGGACCCTACAATGAGCAGTTCTTC. This translates into CASSRLGPYNEQFF.

This chain joins TRBV27 and TRBJ2-6; 7 bases are a match to TRBD2. With 6 bases clipped from V and 4 bases from J, the junction kept 6 bases outside the gene matches. Germline V gene lookup returns CDR1 MNHEY and CDR2 SMNVEV (reference sequence). This CDR3 is 15 amino acids long. The CDR3 reads CASRPGGSGANVLTF. The DNA of the CDR3 is TGTGCCAGCAGACCCGGGGGGTCCGGGGCCAACGTCCTGACTTTC.

V gene TRBV11-2 combines with J gene TRBJ2-7; TRBD2 agrees at 14 bases. Per the germline V gene, CDR1 is SGHAT and CDR2 is FQNNGV. The CDR3 has 15 amino acids. J was trimmed by 7 bases and V by 5 bases; bases with no gene match: 7. CDR3 nucleotide sequence: TGTGCCAGCAGCCCCAGGACTAGCGGGAGGAGGGAGCAGTACTTC. This sequence encodes CASSPRTSGRREQYF.

The rearrangement uses TRBV5-6 and TRBJ1-2; TRBD1 matches at 10 bases. V shed 1 base and J 0 bases; nucleotides not matched to a gene: 6. The V gene's germline CDR1 is SGHDT and CDR2 YYEEEE. CDR3 length equals 17 residues. The CDR3 spells CASSLLGQGRTNYGYTF. CDR3 coding DNA: TGTGCCAGCAGCTTGTTGGGACAGGGGAGAACTAACTATGGCTACACCTTC.

V gene TRBV7-8 combines with J gene TRBJ1-5, with 7 bases matching TRBD1. CDR3 length: 15 residues. J lost 3 bases, V lost 5 bases, and 7 bases had no gene match. The germline V gene encodes CDR1 SGHVS and CDR2 FQNEAQ. The CDR3 nucleotides are TGTGCCAGCAGCGCACGGACAGGCTTCAATCAGCCCCAGCATTTT. Encoded protein: CASSARTGFNQPQHF.

The V gene is TRBV18, the J gene TRBJ1-5; no clear D gene. Germline CDR1 is KGHSH and CDR2 is LQKENI. Trimming took off 2 bases at V and 4 bases at J, with 9 bases between the two ends. CDR3 length: 14 amino acids. The CDR3 sequence is CASSPSGRNQPQHF. The CDR3 DNA follows: TGTGCCAGCTCACCATCGGGCAGAAATCAGCCCCAGCATTTT.

This chain joins TRBV10-3 and TRBJ2-1; 10 nucleotides line up with TRBD2. Trimming removed 5 bases from V and 7 bases from J; junction bases left unmatched: 14. Germline CDR1 is ENHRY and CDR2 is SYGVKD. The CDR3 runs 17 residues. The CDR3 protein is CAISPLAGAAYRNEQFF. CDR3 DNA sequence: TGTGCCATCAGTCCTCTAGCGGGAGCCGCCTATCGGAATGAGCAGTTCTTC.

This clone was seen a few times. The V call is TRBV7-2, the J call TRBJ1-1; D perhaps matches TRBD1 (5 bases). The CDR3 sequence is 13 residues long. CDR1 and CDR2 from the germline V gene are SGHTA and FQGNSA. With 1 base removed from V and 8 bases from J, the gap between germline ends came to 11 bases. The CDR3 sequence is CASSLEGAGEAFF. In nucleotides, the CDR3 is TGTGCCAGCAGCTTAGAAGGTGCAGGGGAAGCTTTCTTT.

The chain recombines TRBV7-8 with TRBJ1-2; tentatively, D is TRBD1 (6 bases). The germline CDR1 and CDR2 sequences are SGHVS and FQNEAQ. The CDR3 is 14 amino acids. V lost 5 bases and J 4 bases, leaving 14 bases between the germline ends. For the CDR3, the DNA is TGTGCCAGCAGCGACCGGGACACCTTCTATGGCTACACCTTC. Encoded protein: CASSDRDTFYGYTF.

V gene TRBV11-2 combines with J gene TRBJ2-1; 8 positions match TRBD2. Germline V lookup: CDR1 SGHAT, CDR2 FQNNGV. V shed 5 bases and J 1 base; nucleotides not matched to a gene: 10. The CDR3 spans 17 residues. The CDR3, as DNA: TGTGCCAGCAGCCAAATAAGCGGGAGAGGGTCCTACAATGAGCAGTTCTTC. The encoded protein is CASSQISGRGSYNEQFF.

This chain links TRBV5-1 with TRBJ2-5; a weak D match, TRBD1 (5 bases). Germline assignment: CDR1 SGHRS and CDR2 YFSETQ. Trimming pared 2 bases from V and 0 bases from J, leaving 11 bases between. The CDR3 contains 15 residues. The CDR3 reads CASSLMGRNQETQYF. The CDR3 DNA is TGCGCCAGCAGCTTAATGGGGCGGAACCAAGAGACCCAGTACTTC. Filled out from reference TRBV5-1 and TRBJ2-5, the complete variable domain reads KAGVTQTPRYLIKTRGQQVTLSCSPISGHRSVSWYQQTPGQGLQFLFEYFSETQRNKGNFPGRFSGRQFSNSRSEMNVSTLELGDSALYLCASSLMGRNQETQYFGPGTRLLVL.

This rearrangement joins TRBV3-1 (or the pseudogene TRBV3-2) to TRBJ2-1; 9 nucleotides match TRBD2. Germline lookup yields CDR1 LGHDT and CDR2 YNNKEL (reference sequence). The J segment lost 9 bases and the V segment lost 1 base, leaving 4 bases of the junction unmatched. The CDR3 sequence is 14 residues long. This CDR3 is CASSQVAGVLEQFF. CDR3 in DNA: TGTGCCAGCAGCCAAGTAGCGGGAGTTCTTGAGCAGTTCTTC.